Below, 17 T cell receptor beta chains from the same sample are listed, as sequenced in a study of OX40 agonist ivuxolimab in advanced cancers. Sequencing was performed with immunoSEQ multiplex PCR; in TCRdb, only in-frame clones are kept and a portion is missing. The data show fewer than 75,000 clones, 75% to 90% seen once. The material was CD4+ or CD8+ T cells sorted from blood, obtained in a trial of the OX40 agonist ivuxolimab. The receptors come from an adult with an advanced solid tumor such as melanoma, head and neck, liver or kidney cancer.

The chain recombines TRBV19 with TRBJ2-7; the D is unclear. This CDR3 has 14 residues. CDR1 and CDR2 from the germline V gene are LNHDA and SQIVND (reference sequence). Trimming cost V 10 bases and J 3 bases, with 19 bases left between them. The CDR3 loop is CATSTEPMHYEQYF. The CDR3, as DNA: TGTGCCACAAGTACGGAGCCGATGCACTACGAGCAGTACTTC.

The chain carries TRBV6-1 and TRBJ1-5, with D perhaps matching TRBD1 (5 bases). In germline, CDR1 is MNHNS, CDR2 SASEGT. V dropped 4 bases and J dropped 1 base, with 11 bases sitting between them. CDR3 length: 15 amino acids. The CDR3 is CASSAQTASNQPQHF. The CDR3 DNA sequence: TGTGCCAGCAGTGCTCAGACAGCGAGCAATCAGCCCCAGCATTTT.

This chain connects TRBV28 to TRBJ1-2; 7 positions agree with TRBD1. Germline trimming cut 4 bases from V and 8 bases from J; bases unmatched to any gene: 7. Germline lookup yields CDR1 MDHEN and CDR2 SYDVKM. The CDR3 has 13 residues. The CDR3 region is CASSSGDSNGYTF. CDR3 in DNA: TGTGCCAGCAGTTCCGGGGACAGCAACGGCTACACCTTC.

The chain combines TRBV30 with TRBJ1-1; D ambiguous. Trimming stripped 3 bases from V and 4 bases from J, with 9 bases between. Germline CDR1 and CDR2: GTSNPN and SVGIG (reference sequence). The CDR3 covers 12 residues. The CDR3 DNA reads as TGTGCCTGGAGCATCAGTCGCACTGAAGCTTTCTTT. This gives the protein CAWSISRTEAFF.

This chain links TRBV28 with TRBJ2-7; D is perhaps TRBD1 or TRBD2 (5 bases each). The germline V and J ends were trimmed by 5 bases and 1 base, with 12 bases remaining between them. CDR3 length: 14 residues. The germline V gene encodes CDR1 MDHEN and CDR2 SYDVKM. The CDR3 loop reads CASSGQGRSYEQYF. The CDR3 nucleotides read TGTGCCAGCAGTGGGCAGGGACGGTCCTACGAGCAGTACTTC. The full variable domain, in which reference TRBV28 and TRBJ2-7 provide the parts outside the CDR3, is DVKVTQSSRYLVKRTGEKVFLECVQDMDHENMFWYRQDPGLGLRLIYFSYDVKMKEKGDIPEGYSVSREKKERFSLILESASTNQTSMYLCASSGQGRSYEQYFGPGTRLTVT.

This clone was recorded once. The chain joins TRBV7-9 to TRBJ2-1; TRBD2 is a possible D gene (6 bases). Germline CDR1 SEHNR, CDR2 FQNEAQ (reference sequence). V lost 4 bases and J lost 4, with 14 bases in between. CDR3 length equals 15 residues. The CDR3 reads CASSSTGREYNEQFF. The CDR3 DNA sequence: TGTGCCAGCAGCTCCACGGGGCGGGAATACAATGAGCAGTTCTTC.

This clone has more than one count but fewer than ten. CDR3: CASSSRSYGYTF. As DNA, the CDR3 is TGTGCCAGCAGCTCACGTTCTTATGGCTACACCTTC. V usage is TRBV5-6 and J usage is TRBJ1-2; no reliable D call. V was cut by 3 bases and J by 5 bases, with 8 bases left in between. Germline assignment: CDR1 SGHDT and CDR2 YYEEEE. This CDR3 has 12 amino acids.

This chain joins TRBV2 and TRBJ2-4, with 7 bases identical to TRBD1. Trimming took 7 bases from V and 4 from J; bases not matched to a gene: 10. Germline V lookup: CDR1 SNHLY, CDR2 FYNNEI. There are 15 residues in the CDR3. The CDR3 sequence: CASTVLQGYKNIQYF. CDR3 bases: TGTGCCAGCACTGTACTACAGGGGTATAAAAACATTCAGTACTTC.

This clone was seen a single time. This rearrangement joins TRBV6-6 to TRBJ1-1; D possibly corresponds to TRBD1 (6 bases). V lost 6 bases, J lost 11 bases, and 13 bases lay in between. The germline gives CDR1 MNHNY, CDR2 SVGAGI (reference sequence). The CDR3 is 11 amino acids. The CDR3 region is CASSPGVGAFF. The CDR3 DNA follows: TGTGCCAGCAGCCCAGGGGTAGGGGCTTTCTTT.

This chain links TRBV28 with TRBJ2-1; D gene unclear. Germline lookup yields CDR1 MDHEN and CDR2 SYDVKM. V gave up 6 bases and J gave up 0 bases, with 9 bases separating them. The CDR3 is 14 residues long. CDR3 in amino acids: CASRPTGSYNEQFF. The DNA of the CDR3 is TGTGCCAGCAGGCCAACTGGCTCCTACAATGAGCAGTTCTTC.

The rearrangement links TRBV28 to TRBJ2-2, with D perhaps assigned TRBD1 or TRBD2 (5 bases each). Trimming took 6 bases from V and 5 from J, leaving 22 bases between them. Germline V gene lookup returns CDR1 MDHEN and CDR2 SYDVKM. The length of the CDR3 is 17 residues. CDR3 nucleotide sequence: TGTGCCAGCAGGTCGGGACGGCTGTCCGCGATGACCGGGGAGCTGTTTTTT. Its translation: CASRSGRLSAMTGELFF.

The rearrangement uses TRBV11-2 and TRBJ2-7; 12 nucleotides line up with TRBD1. Germline trimming cut 2 bases from V and 6 bases from J; bases unmatched to any gene: 8. Germline V gene sequence: CDR1 SGHAT, CDR2 FQNNGV. The CDR3 totals 16 residues. The CDR3 region is CASSLNPGQGAVEQYF. The CDR3 nucleotides are TGTGCCAGCAGCTTAAATCCGGGACAGGGGGCTGTCGAGCAGTACTTC.

The J gene is TRBJ1-5, the V gene TRBV2, with TRBD1 matching 10 bases. V lost 6 bases and J lost 7; bases outside the gene matches: 9. The CDR3 is 15 residues long. Germline CDR1 reads SNHLY; CDR2 reads FYNNEI. This chain's CDR3 is CASSSGQGERQPQHF. The CDR3 DNA is TGTGCCAGCAGCAGCGGACAGGGGGAACGCCAGCCCCAGCATTTT.

The rearrangement uses TRBV11-2 and TRBJ1-2, with D tentatively TRBD1 (5 bases). Germline-derived CDR1 and CDR2 are SGHAT and FQNNGV. The CDR3 totals 14 residues. V lost 7 bases and J 2 bases, leaving 14 bases between the germline ends. CDR3 protein: CASKPAGPNYGYTF. CDR3 sequence (DNA): TGTGCCAGCAAGCCGGCAGGGCCGAACTATGGCTACACCTTC.

V and J are TRBV18 and TRBJ2-1, with 9 bases identical to TRBD2. CDR1 KGHSH and CDR2 LQKENI come from the germline V gene. The junction had 6 bases not matched to a gene; V was cut back by 1 base and J by 5 bases. This CDR3 is built from 16 residues. The DNA of the CDR3 is TGTGCCAGCTCACCACGGGGGCTAGCGGGGAACAATGAGCAGTTCTTC. This translates into CASSPRGLAGNNEQFF.

V and J are TRBV2 and TRBJ1-4, with 8 bases that match TRBD1. The J segment lost 8 bases and the V segment lost 4 bases, leaving 12 bases of the junction unmatched. The germline CDR1 and CDR2 sequences are SNHLY and FYNNEI. The CDR3 runs 16 residues. Here the CDR3 reads CASSVRGPGGAEKLFF. DNA of the CDR3: TGTGCCAGCAGTGTTAGGGGACCAGGGGGCGCGGAAAAACTGTTTTTT.

The V and J genes are TRBV28 and TRBJ1-4; no firm D call. Trimming removed 7 bases at V and 7 bases at J, with 16 bases between. Germline V gene lookup returns CDR1 MDHEN and CDR2 SYDVKM. The CDR3 contains 14 residues. CDR3 sequence (DNA): TGTGCCAGCAATGGCAGGCGACCGACTGAAAAACTGTTTTTT. Translation gives CASNGRRPTEKLFF.